This TCR beta chain was captured in a study of cytomegalovirus exposure and HLA in healthy donors. Overall study findings and caveats: Donors were assumed by presence/absence analyses to have roughly uniform sequencing depth. Relative to the approximately 670-donor mean, N-insertions were reportedly fewer in an Asian-associated ancestry cluster in a later analysis.

In the PCR, 60 Vbeta and 13 Jbeta primers were used. Generated by immunoSEQ multiplex PCR, the TCRdb table keeps only in-frame clones and is missing some. This sample yields around 250,000 clones, of which around 90% are seen a single time; about 1.7% belongs to the top ten. Concerning this clone: Its antigen is unidentified.

Sequenced material: PBMCs. This clonotype was obtained from a girl aged 2 to 10 in good health and CMV-seronegative.

In DNA, the CDR3 is TGCGCCAGCAGCGGGAGGACAGGGGAGCAGTTCTTC. Protein: CASSGRTGEQFF. This chain joins TRBV5-1 and TRBJ2-1; 8 nucleotides match TRBD1. The CDR3 spans 12 residues. With 4 bases clipped from V and 10 bases from J, the junction kept 4 bases outside the gene matches. Germline assignment: CDR1 SGHRS and CDR2 YFSETQ. The full variable domain, with the rest looked up from reference TRBV5-1 and TRBJ2-1, is KAGVTQTPRYLIKTRGQQVTLSCSPISGHRSVSWYQQTPGQGLQFLFEYFSETQRNKGNFPGRFSGRQFSNSRSEMNVSTLELGDSALYLCASSGRTGEQFFGPGTRLTVL.